This T cell receptor beta chain was recorded in a study of cytomegalovirus exposure and HLA in healthy donors. The CDR3 is 13 residues long. The germline V gene has CDR1 SNHLY and CDR2 FYNNEI. After removal of 7 bases from V and 6 bases from J, the junction contained 7 bases not matched to a gene. PCR used 60 Vbeta primers and 13 Jbeta primers. Produced via immunoSEQ multiplex PCR; TCRdb's table is partial and in-frame only. The sample lists more than 150,000 clones; 70% to 85% were seen once. The sequence came from a woman aged 45-65 years in good health and CMV-seropositive. Material: PBMCs. The chain is built from TRBV2 and TRBJ1-1; 8 positions agree with TRBD1. As DNA, the CDR3 is TGTGCCAGCAAAGGACAGGGAACTTCTGAAGCTTTCTTT. Amino acids: CASKGQGTSEAFF.